What follows describes a single T cell receptor beta chain. As yet, its antigen is unknown. Healthy bone marrow donors supplied every sample. Trimming removed 6 bases at V and 0 bases at J, with 17 bases between. CDR3 length equals 17 residues. Germline V lookup: CDR1 WSHSY, CDR2 SAAADI. The data were taken from a study of cytomegalovirus exposure and HLA in healthy donors. Across the study: Genetic ancestry analysis placed around four fifths of the 398 donors that were genotyped in the Caucasian-associated cluster. Study-wide points: Most TCR beta V segments were productive about 90% or about 30% of the time in an earlier analysis.

It was with 60 Vbeta and 13 Jbeta primers that the PCR ran. The data were produced by immunoSEQ multiplex PCR, yet TCRdb's version contains in-frame clones alone and is incomplete. The data contain roughly 140,000 clones, 75% to 80% of them singletons. V usage is TRBV10-2 and J usage is TRBJ2-2; D might be TRBD2 (7 bases). Sequenced input: PBMCs. The TCR sequence derives from a woman between 18 and 29 years old in good health and CMV-seropositive. The CDR3 region has the DNA TGCGCCAGCAGGGGGGGGCTAGCGGTGGCGAACACCGGGGAGCTGTTTTTT. It encodes CASRGGLAVANTGELFF.